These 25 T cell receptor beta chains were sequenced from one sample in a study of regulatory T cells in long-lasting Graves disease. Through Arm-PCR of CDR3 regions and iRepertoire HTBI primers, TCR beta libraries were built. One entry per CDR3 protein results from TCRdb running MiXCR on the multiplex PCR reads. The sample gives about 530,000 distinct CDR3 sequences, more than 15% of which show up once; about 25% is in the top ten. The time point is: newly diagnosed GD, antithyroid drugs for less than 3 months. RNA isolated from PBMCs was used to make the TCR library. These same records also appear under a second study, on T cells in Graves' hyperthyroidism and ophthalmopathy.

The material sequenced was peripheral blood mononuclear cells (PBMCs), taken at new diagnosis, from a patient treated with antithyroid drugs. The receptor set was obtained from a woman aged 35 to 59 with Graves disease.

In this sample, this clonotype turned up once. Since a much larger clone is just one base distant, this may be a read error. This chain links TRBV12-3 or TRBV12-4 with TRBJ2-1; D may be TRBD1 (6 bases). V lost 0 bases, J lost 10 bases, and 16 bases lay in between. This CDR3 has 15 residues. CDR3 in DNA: TGTGCCAGCAGTTTAGCGGACAGCCCTTCCTACGAGCAGTTCTTC. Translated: CASSLADSPSYEQFF.

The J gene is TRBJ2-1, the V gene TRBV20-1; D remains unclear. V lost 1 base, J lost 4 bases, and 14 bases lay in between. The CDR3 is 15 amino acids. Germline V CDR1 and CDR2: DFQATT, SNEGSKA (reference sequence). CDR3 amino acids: CSARGGGPSYNEQFF. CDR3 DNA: TGCAGTGCTAGAGGGGGTGGACCCTCTTACAATGAGCAGTTCTTC.

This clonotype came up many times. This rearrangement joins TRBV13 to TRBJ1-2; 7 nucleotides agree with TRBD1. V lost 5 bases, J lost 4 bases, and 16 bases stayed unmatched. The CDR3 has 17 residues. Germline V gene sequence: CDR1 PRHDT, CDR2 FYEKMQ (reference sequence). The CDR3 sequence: CASSVRDSSLSFYGYTF. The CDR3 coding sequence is TGTGCCAGCAGCGTCAGGGACAGCTCCCTATCCTTCTATGGCTACACCTTC.

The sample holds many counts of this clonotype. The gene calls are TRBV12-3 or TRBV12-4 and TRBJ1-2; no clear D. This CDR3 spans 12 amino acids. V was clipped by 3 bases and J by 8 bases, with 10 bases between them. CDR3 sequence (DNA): TGTGCCAGCAGTTTTGAGGGAAGCGGCTACACCTTC. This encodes CASSFEGSGYTF.

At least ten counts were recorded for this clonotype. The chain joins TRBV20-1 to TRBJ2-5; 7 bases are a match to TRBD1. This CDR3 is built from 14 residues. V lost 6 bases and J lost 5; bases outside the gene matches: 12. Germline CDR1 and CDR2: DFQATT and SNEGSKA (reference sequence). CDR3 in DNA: TGCAGTGCCCAATTGCAGGGGGTGCGTGAGACCCAGTACTTC. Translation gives CSAQLQGVRETQYF.

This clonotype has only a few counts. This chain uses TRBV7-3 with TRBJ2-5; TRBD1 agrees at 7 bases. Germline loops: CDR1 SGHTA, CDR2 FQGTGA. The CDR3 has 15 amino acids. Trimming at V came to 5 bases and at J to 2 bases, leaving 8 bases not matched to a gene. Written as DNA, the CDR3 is TGTGCCAGCAGCAGGACAGGCTCCTCTCAAGAGACCCAGTACTTC. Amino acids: CASSRTGSSQETQYF.

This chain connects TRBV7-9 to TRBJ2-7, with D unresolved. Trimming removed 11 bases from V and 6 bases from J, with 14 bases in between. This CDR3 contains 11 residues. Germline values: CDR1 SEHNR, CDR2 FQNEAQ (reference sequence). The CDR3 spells CAFADLSEQYF. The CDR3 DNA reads TGTGCCTTTGCTGACTTGAGCGAGCAGTACTTC.

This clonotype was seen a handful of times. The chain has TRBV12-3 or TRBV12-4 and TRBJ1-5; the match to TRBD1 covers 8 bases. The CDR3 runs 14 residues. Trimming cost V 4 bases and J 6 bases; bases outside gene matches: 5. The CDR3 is CASSSQGASQPQHF. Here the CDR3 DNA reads TGTGCCAGCAGTTCCCAGGGGGCAAGTCAGCCCCAGCATTTT.

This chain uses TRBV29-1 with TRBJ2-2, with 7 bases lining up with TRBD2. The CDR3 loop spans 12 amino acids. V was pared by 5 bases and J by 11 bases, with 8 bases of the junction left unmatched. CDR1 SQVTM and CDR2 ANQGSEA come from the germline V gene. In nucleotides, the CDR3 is TGCAGCGTTCGGCGGGGAGGGGATGAGCTGTTTTTT. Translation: CSVRRGGDELFF.

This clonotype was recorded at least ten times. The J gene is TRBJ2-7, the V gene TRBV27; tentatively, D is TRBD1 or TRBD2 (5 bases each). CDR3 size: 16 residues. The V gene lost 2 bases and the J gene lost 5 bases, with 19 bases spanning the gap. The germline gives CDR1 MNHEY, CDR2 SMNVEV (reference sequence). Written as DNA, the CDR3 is TGTGCCAGCAGTTTAGGTAGGGGAGAGCTAGGTAACGAGCAGTACTTC. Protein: CASSLGRGELGNEQYF.

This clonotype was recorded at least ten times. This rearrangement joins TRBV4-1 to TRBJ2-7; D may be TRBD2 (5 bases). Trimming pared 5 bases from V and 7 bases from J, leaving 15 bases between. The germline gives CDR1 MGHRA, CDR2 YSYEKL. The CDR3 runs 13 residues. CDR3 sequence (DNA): TGCGCCAGCAGCTCCCTCGGGGTTAGGGAGCAGTACTTC. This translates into CASSSLGVREQYF.

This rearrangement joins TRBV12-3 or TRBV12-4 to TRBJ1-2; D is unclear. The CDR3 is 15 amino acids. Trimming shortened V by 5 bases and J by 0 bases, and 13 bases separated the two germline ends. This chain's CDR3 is CASSPGAEANYGYTF. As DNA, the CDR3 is TGTGCCAGCAGTCCCGGAGCGGAGGCTAACTATGGCTACACCTTC.

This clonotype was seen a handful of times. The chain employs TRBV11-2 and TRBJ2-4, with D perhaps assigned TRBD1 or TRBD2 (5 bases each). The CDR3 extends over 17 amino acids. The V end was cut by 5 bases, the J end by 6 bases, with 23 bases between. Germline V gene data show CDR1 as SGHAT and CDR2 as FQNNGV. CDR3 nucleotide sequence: TGTGCCAGCAGCGTCATCTCCGGGACCCTCGCTGGAAACATTCAGTACTTC. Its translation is CASSVISGTLAGNIQYF.

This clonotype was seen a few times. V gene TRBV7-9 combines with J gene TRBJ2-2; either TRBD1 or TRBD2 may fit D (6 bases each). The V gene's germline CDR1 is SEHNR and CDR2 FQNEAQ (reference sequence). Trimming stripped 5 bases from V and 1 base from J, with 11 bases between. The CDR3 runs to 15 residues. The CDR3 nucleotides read TGTGCCAGCAGCCAGGCGGGACAGAACACCGGGGAGCTGTTTTTT. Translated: CASSQAGQNTGELFF.

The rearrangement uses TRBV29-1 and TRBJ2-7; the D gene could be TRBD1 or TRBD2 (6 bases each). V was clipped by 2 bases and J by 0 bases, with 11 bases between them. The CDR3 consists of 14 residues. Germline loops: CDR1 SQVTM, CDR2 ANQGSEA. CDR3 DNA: TGCAGCGTTGAACGGAGGGACAACTCCTACGAGCAGTACTTC. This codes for CSVERRDNSYEQYF.

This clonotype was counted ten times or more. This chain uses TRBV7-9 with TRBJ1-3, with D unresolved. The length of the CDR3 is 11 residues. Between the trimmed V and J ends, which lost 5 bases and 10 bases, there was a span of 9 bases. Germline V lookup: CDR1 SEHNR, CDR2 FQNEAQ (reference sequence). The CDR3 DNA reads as TGTGCCAGCAGCAGAGTTGGAACCATATATTTT. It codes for CASSRVGTIYF. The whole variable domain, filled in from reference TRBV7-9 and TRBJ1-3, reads DTGVSQNPRHKITKRGQNVTFRCDPISEHNRLYWYRQTLGQGPEFLTYFQNEAQLEKSRLLSDRFSAERPKGSFSTLEIQRTEQGDSAMYLCASSRVGTIYFGEGSWLTVV.

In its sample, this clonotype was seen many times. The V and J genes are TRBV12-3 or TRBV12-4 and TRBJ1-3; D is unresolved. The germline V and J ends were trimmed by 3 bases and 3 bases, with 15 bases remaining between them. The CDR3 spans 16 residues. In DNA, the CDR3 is TGTGCCAGCAGTTTGTGGATCCGGGAGGGTGGAAACACCATATATTTT. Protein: CASSLWIREGGNTIYF.

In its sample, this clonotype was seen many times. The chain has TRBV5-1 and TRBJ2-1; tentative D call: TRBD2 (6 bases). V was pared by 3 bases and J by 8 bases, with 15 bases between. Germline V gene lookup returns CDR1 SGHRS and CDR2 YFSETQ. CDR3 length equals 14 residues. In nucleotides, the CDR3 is TGCGCCAGCAGCTCCGGAGGGTTCCTCGATGAGCAGTTCTTC. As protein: CASSSGGFLDEQFF.

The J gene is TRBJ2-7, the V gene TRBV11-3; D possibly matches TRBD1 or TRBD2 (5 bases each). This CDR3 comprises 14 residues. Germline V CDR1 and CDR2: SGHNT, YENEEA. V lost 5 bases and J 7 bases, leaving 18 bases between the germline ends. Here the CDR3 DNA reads TGTGCCAGCAGCACACGGGACCGCCCCTTAGAGCAGTACTTC. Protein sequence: CASSTRDRPLEQYF.

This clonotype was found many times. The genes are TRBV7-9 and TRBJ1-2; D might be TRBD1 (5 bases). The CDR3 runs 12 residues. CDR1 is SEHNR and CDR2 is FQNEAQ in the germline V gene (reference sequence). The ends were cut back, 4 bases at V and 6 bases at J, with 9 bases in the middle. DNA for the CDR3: TGTGCCAGCAGCTCCAACAGGAATGGCTACACCTTC. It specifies CASSSNRNGYTF.

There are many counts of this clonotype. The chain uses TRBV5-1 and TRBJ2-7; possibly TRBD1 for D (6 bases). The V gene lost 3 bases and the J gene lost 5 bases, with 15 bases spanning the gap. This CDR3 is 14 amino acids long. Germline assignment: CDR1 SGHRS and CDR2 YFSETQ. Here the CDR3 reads CASSSKGGSNEQYF. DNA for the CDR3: TGCGCCAGCAGCTCGAAAGGGGGTTCCAACGAGCAGTACTTC.

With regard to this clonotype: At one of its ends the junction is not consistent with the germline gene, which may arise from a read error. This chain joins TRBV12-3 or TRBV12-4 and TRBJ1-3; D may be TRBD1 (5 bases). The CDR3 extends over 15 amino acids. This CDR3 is CTSSLGGVGGNTIYF. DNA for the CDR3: TGTACCAGCAGTCTCGGGGGGGTTGGTGGAAACACCATATATTTT.

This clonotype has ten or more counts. CDR3 bases: TGTGCCATGGGACAGGGCTATGGCTACACCTTC. Translated, it gives CAMGQGYGYTF. The V and J genes are TRBV2 and TRBJ1-2, with TRBD1 identical over 9 bases. V trimming: 10 bases; J trimming: 4 bases; junction bases outside the gene matches: 1. Germline CDR1 and CDR2: SNHLY and FYNNEI. The CDR3 extends over 11 amino acids.

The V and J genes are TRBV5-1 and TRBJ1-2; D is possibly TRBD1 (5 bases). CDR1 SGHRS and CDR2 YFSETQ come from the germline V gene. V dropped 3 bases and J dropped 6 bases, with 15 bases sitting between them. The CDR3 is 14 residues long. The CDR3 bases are TGCGCCAGCAGCTCGGGGGGGAGCCCGCATGGCTACACCTTC. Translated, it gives CASSSGGSPHGYTF.

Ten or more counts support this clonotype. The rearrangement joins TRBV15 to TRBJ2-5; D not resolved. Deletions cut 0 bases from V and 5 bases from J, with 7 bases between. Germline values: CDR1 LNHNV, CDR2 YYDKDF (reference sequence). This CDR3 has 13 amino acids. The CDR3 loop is CATSRDRGETQYF. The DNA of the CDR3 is TGTGCCACCAGCAGAGACAGAGGCGAGACCCAGTACTTC. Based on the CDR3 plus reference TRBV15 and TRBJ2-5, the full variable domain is DAMVIQNPRYQVTQFGKPVTLSCSQTLNHNVMYWYQQKSSQAPKLLFHYYDKDFNNEADTPDNFQSRRPNTSFCFLDIRSPGLGDTAMYLCATSRDRGETQYFGPGTRLLVL.